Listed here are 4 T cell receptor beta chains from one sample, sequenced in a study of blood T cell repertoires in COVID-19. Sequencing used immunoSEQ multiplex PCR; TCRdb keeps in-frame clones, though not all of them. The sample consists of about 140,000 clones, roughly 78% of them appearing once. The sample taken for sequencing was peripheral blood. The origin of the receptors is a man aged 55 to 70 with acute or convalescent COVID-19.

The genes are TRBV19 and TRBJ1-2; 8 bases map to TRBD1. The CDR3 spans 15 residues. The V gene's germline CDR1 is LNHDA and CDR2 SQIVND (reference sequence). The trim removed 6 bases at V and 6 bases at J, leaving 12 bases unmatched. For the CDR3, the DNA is TGTGCCAGTAGCGCCAGGGGGCGCCTTTTGGATGGCTACACCTTC. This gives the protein CASSARGRLLDGYTF. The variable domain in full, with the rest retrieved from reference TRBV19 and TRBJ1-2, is DGGITQSPKYLFRKEGQNVTLSCEQNLNHDAMYWYRQDPGQGLRLIYYSQIVNDFQKGDIAEGYSVSREKKESFPLTVTSAQKNPTAFYLCASSARGRLLDGYTFGSGTRLTVV.

As DNA, the CDR3 is TGTGCCAGCAGTTTTTCTTACTCCGGGGAGCTGTTTTTT. This gives the protein CASSFSYSGELFF. The rearrangement joins TRBV12-3 or TRBV12-4 to TRBJ2-2; D gene ambiguous. V lost 3 bases and J 6 bases, leaving 8 bases between the germline ends. The CDR3 sequence is 13 residues long.

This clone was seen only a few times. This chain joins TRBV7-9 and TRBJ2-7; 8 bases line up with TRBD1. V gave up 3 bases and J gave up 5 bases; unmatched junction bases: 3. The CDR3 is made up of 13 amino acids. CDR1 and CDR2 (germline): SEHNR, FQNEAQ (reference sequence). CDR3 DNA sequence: TGTGCCAGCAGCTTCGGACAGGGCCACGAGCAGTACTTC. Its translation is CASSFGQGHEQYF.

In DNA form, the CDR3 reads TGTGCCAGCTCACAGGACAGGAGGAAGCTGTTTTTT. This gives the protein CASSQDRRKLFF. The V call is TRBV18, the J call TRBJ2-2, with 7 nucleotides matching TRBD1. With 4 bases clipped from V and 12 bases from J, the junction kept 5 bases outside the gene matches. This CDR3 has 12 residues. Germline CDR1 is KGHSH and CDR2 is LQKENI.